This is a list of T cell receptor beta chains from one sample in a study of sequential checkpoint blockade in melanoma. The data were produced by immunoSEQ multiplex PCR, yet TCRdb's version contains in-frame clones alone and is incomplete. The table lists some 22,000 clones, roughly 30% of them singletons, with 6.7% in the top ten. The sample was tumor tissue (inferred from file names), taken from a patient given nivolumab and ipilimumab in sequence. These receptor sequences come from a human donor with melanoma. The CDR3 runs from the conserved cysteine through the conserved F or W. The D gene is left open where the match is weak. Some rows mark clone size as missing; the rest say once, few, many or name a class of expanded clone.

TRBJ2-5 TRBD1 TRBV18 NA CASSQYGTGVKETQYF TGTGCCAGCTCACAGTACGGGACAGGGGTTAAAGAGACCCAGTACTTC
TRBJ1-4 NA TRBV11-3 few CASSSGVIFNEKLFF TGTGCCAGCAGCAGTGGCGTGATATTTAATGAAAAACTGTTTTTT
TRBJ2-6 NA TRBV19 NA CASSARVREANVLTF TGTGCCAGTAGTGCAAGGGTCCGGGAGGCCAACGTCCTGACTTTC
TRBJ1-2 TRBD1 TRBV19 NA CASSTGQGRNGYTF TGTGCCAGTAGTACTGGACAGGGGAGGAATGGCTACACCTTC
TRBJ1-5 NA TRBV28 NA CASSHQGLGQPQHF TGTGCCAGCAGTCATCAGGGGCTTGGGCAGCCCCAGCATTTT
TRBJ2-7 TRBD2 TRBV18 NA CASSPSSGSYEQYF TGTGCCAGCTCACCCTCTAGCGGGAGCTACGAGCAGTACTTC
TRBJ1-2 TRBD1 TRBV19 NA CASSLDRGRSGYTF TGTGCCAGTAGTCTCGACAGGGGGCGATCGGGCTACACCTTC
TRBJ2-7 NA TRBV18 few CASSPGAGQGYEQYF TGTGCCAGCTCACCCGGGGCGGGGCAAGGTTACGAGCAGTACTTC
TRBJ2-7 NA TRBV11-3 few CASSPMGVEYEQYF TGTGCCAGCAGCCCCATGGGGGTTGAGTACGAGCAGTACTTC
TRBJ1-6 NA TRBV11-3 NA CASSLLASTNSPLHF TGTGCCAGCAGCTTATTAGCCAGCACAAATTCACCCCTCCACTTT
TRBJ1-4 NA TRBV5-1 NA CASSLRVANEKLFF TGCGCCAGCAGCTTGAGGGTCGCTAATGAAAAACTGTTTTTT
TRBJ2-3 NA TRBV19 NA CASRRSTSTDTQYF TGTGCCAGTAGAAGGTCAACTAGCACAGATACGCAGTATTTT
TRBJ1-1 NA TRBV28 NA CASSPGGGNTEAFF TGTGCCAGCAGCCCCGGGGGGGGGAACACTGAAGCTTTCTTT
TRBJ1-3 NA TRBV9 few CASSVDWIGNTIYF TGTGCCAGCAGCGTAGATTGGATTGGAAACACCATATATTTT
TRBJ1-2 NA TRBV30 NA CAWSVTPGYTF TGTGCCTGGAGTGTAACCCCTGGCTACACCTTC
TRBJ2-7 NA TRBV5-1 NA CASSLGDRPYEQYF TGCGCCAGCAGCTTGGGAGACAGGCCCTACGAGCAGTACTTC
TRBJ2-7 NA TRBV11-3 NA CASSQNPTPTYEQYF TGTGCCAGCAGCCAAAATCCGACCCCCACCTACGAGCAGTACTTC
TRBJ2-1 TRBD1 TRBV19 NA CASSDRDRADEQFF TGTGCCAGTAGTGATCGAGACAGGGCCGATGAGCAGTTCTTC
TRBJ1-5 NA TRBV30 NA CAWSENGGGNQPQHF TGTGCCTGGAGCGAAAACGGAGGGGGCAATCAGCCCCAGCATTTT
TRBJ1-4 NA TRBV11-3 few CASSSEARKEKLFF TGTGCCAGCAGCTCAGAGGCCAGAAAGGAAAAACTGTTTTTT
TRBJ2-1 NA TRBV7-5 few CASRVTWEGSYNEQFF TGTGCCAGCAGAGTTACATGGGAGGGCTCCTACAATGAGCAGTTCTTC
TRBJ1-2 TRBD1 TRBV28 medium-sized CASTIDRANYGYTF TGTGCCAGCACCATCGACAGGGCTAACTATGGCTACACCTTC
TRBJ2-1 NA TRBV18 few CASSPPGLTNEQFF TGTGCCAGCTCACCCCCGGGACTTACCAATGAGCAGTTCTTC
TRBJ2-3 TRBD2 TRBV6-8 many CASTWTSGSGTDTQYF TGTGCCAGCACCTGGACTAGCGGGAGTGGCACAGATACGCAGTATTTT
TRBJ1-2 NA TRBV30 few CAWRISGGYTF TGTGCCTGGAGAATCTCGGGTGGATACACCTTC
TRBJ2-5 NA TRBV6-8 few CASSFPGNGIETQYF TGTGCCAGCAGCTTTCCAGGGAATGGGATAGAGACCCAGTACTTC
TRBJ2-7 NA TRBV18 NA CASSPTHGYEQYF TGTGCCAGCTCACCAACTCACGGGTACGAGCAGTACTTC
TRBJ2-5 NA TRBV9 NA CASSVGPQETQYF TGTGCCAGCAGCGTGGGCCCGCAAGAGACCCAGTACTTC
TRBJ2-3 NA TRBV28 NA CAPIREPWQAPTDTQYF TGTGCCCCAATCCGGGAGCCGTGGCAAGCTCCCACAGATACGCAGTATTTT
TRBJ2-7 NA TRBV4-1 few CASSHDLVYEQYF TGCGCCAGCAGCCACGACCTCGTCTACGAGCAGTACTTC
TRBJ2-4 NA TRBV9 NA CASSEGVAKNIQYF TGTGCCAGCAGTGAAGGTGTAGCCAAAAACATTCAGTACTTC
TRBJ2-1 NA TRBV11-3 NA CASSETGSSYNEQFF TGTGCCAGCAGCGAGACGGGCAGCTCCTACAATGAGCAGTTCTTC
TRBJ1-1 NA TRBV11-3 few CASSFDGQMNTEAFF TGTGCCAGCAGCTTCGATGGACAGATGAACACTGAAGCTTTCTTT
TRBJ2-7 NA TRBV18 NA CASSPSTESYEQYF TGTGCCAGCTCACCATCTACGGAATCCTACGAGCAGTACTTC
TRBJ2-2 TRBD1 TRBV15 NA CATSREGWDRGQGTGELFF TGTGCCACCAGCAGAGAAGGATGGGACAGGGGGCAAGGCACCGGGGAGCTGTTTTTT
TRBJ2-7 NA TRBV19 NA CASSTSEHEQYF TGTGCCAGTAGTACCTCCGAACACGAGCAGTACTTC
TRBJ1-2 TRBD1 TRBV30 few CAWSIGGGGYTF TGTGCCTGGAGTATAGGGGGCGGAGGCTACACCTTC
TRBJ1-1 NA TRBV19 few CASKYVERGNTEAFF TGTGCCAGTAAGTACGTCGAGAGGGGGAACACTGAAGCTTTCTTT
TRBJ2-7 NA TRBV19 NA CASSIVTGSYEQYF TGTGCCAGTAGTATAGTCACAGGGTCCTACGAGCAGTACTTC
TRBJ2-1 NA TRBV6-8 NA CASSRQGNEQFF TGTGCCAGCAGCCGGCAGGGCAATGAGCAGTTCTTC
TRBJ1-2 NA TRBV9 few CASSVDPGGKGYTF TGTGCCAGCAGCGTAGACCCGGGAGGGAAAGGCTACACCTTC
TRBJ1-1 TRBD1 TRBV14 NA CASSRLTGGGTEAFF TGTGCCAGCAGCCGGCTGACAGGGGGCGGTACTGAAGCTTTCTTT
TRBJ2-7 TRBD1 TRBV29-1 NA CSAGQGMYEQYF TGCAGCGCAGGACAGGGAATGTACGAGCAGTACTTC
TRBJ2-7 NA TRBV11-3 many CASSFAKGLESYEQYF TGTGCCAGCAGCTTCGCGAAAGGGCTAGAGTCCTACGAGCAGTACTTC
TRBJ2-2 NA TRBV5-1 NA CASSAPGHNTGELFF TGCGCCAGCAGCGCTCCGGGACACAACACCGGGGAGCTGTTTTTT
TRBJ1-1 NA TRBV7-1 NA CASSLTPSTEAFF TGTGCCAGCAGCTTAACCCCATCGACTGAAGCTTTCTTT
TRBJ2-7 TRBD1 TRBV23-1 NA CASIRDRSPYEQYF TGCGCCAGCATCCGGGACAGGTCCCCCTACGAGCAGTACTTC
TRBJ1-4 TRBD1 TRBV28 NA CASSFRGPNEKLFF TGTGCCAGCAGTTTCAGGGGGCCTAATGAAAAACTGTTTTTT
TRBJ1-1 NA TRBV1 NA CASSQPRAALFREKIGAFF TGCGCCAGCAGCCAACCCCGGGCCGCCCTTTTCAGGGAGAAAATTGGGGCTTTCTTT
TRBJ1-1 NA TRBV19 NA CASNEGWTEAFF TGTGCCAGTAATGAGGGCTGGACTGAAGCTTTCTTT
TRBJ2-1 TRBD2 TRBV11-3 few CASSFLAGEVGNEQFF TGTGCCAGCAGCTTTCTGGCGGGAGAGGTAGGGAATGAGCAGTTCTTC
TRBJ2-1 NA TRBV4-1 NA CASSQNGEAYNEQFF TGCGCCAGCAGCCAGAACGGGGAGGCCTACAATGAGCAGTTCTTC
TRBJ2-3 NA TRBV30 NA CAWSGNIVQYF TGTGCCTGGAGTGGTAACATCGTTCAGTATTTT
TRBJ1-1 TRBD1 TRBV29-1 few CSVWTGLNTEAFF TGCAGCGTTTGGACAGGGCTGAACACTGAAGCTTTCTTT
TRBJ2-1 TRBD2 TRBV6-8 few CASTPTSWGEQFF TGTGCCAGCACGCCGACTAGCTGGGGTGAGCAGTTCTTC
TRBJ1-2 TRBD1 TRBV6-8 few CASSYSLDRGNSYTF TGTGCCAGCAGTTACTCCCTGGACAGGGGAAATAGCTACACCTTC
TRBJ1-3 TRBD1 TRBV6-8 few CASCRDRAGNTIYF TGTGCCAGCTGCCGGGACAGGGCTGGAAACACCATATATTTT